These 29 T cell receptor beta chains were sequenced from one sample in a study of blood T cell repertoires in COVID-19. Clones were sequenced by immunoSEQ multiplex PCR, and TCRdb holds only the in-frame ones, with some missing. The table records 68,000 or so clones, 75% to 90% of them present only once. Sequenced material: peripheral blood. The receptors stem from a man in his fifties or sixties with acute or convalescent COVID-19.

The chain couples TRBV4-1 to TRBJ2-1; a possible D gene is TRBD2 (5 bases). The germline V gene has CDR1 MGHRA and CDR2 YSYEKL. The CDR3 consists of 17 residues. The ends were cut back, 1 base at V and 5 bases at J, with 18 bases in the middle. This CDR3 reads CASSQGWTYSDHNEQFF. The CDR3 DNA reads TGCGCCAGCAGCCAAGGGTGGACTTATAGTGATCACAATGAGCAGTTCTTC.

The chain is built from TRBV5-8 and TRBJ2-5, with 10 bases matching TRBD1. Germline loops: CDR1 SGHTS, CDR2 YDEGEE. Unmatched junction bases numbered 16, after V lost 6 bases and J lost 2 bases. The CDR3 consists of 18 residues. The CDR3 region has the DNA TGTGCCAGCACCCCGGACAGGGGGTTTGCGCGCGGACAAGAGACCCAGTACTTC. Its protein product is CASTPDRGFARGQETQYF.

The chain is built from TRBV6-5 and TRBJ1-5; D is unresolved. The germline V gene encodes CDR1 MNHEY and CDR2 SVGAGI. V lost 8 bases and J lost 2, with 13 bases in between. This CDR3 is built from 14 residues. The chain's CDR3 is CASLFRVGNQPQHF. The CDR3 DNA sequence: TGTGCCAGCCTGTTTCGGGTTGGCAATCAGCCCCAGCATTTT.

The rearrangement joins TRBV27 to TRBJ2-5; TRBD1 aligns across 9 bases. The junction had 17 bases not matched to a gene; V was cut back by 5 bases and J by 10 bases. CDR1 MNHEY and CDR2 SMNVEV come from the germline V gene (reference sequence). The CDR3 contains 16 residues. This CDR3 reads CASSITGTGLPRVQYF. CDR3 nucleotide sequence: TGTGCCAGCAGTATTACCGGGACAGGGCTTCCCAGGGTCCAGTACTTC.

The CDR3 here is CASSLWTSGRVNEQFF. DNA of the CDR3: TGTGCCAGCAGTTTATGGACTAGCGGGAGAGTCAATGAGCAGTTCTTC. The chain is built from TRBV28 and TRBJ2-1, with 12 bases that match TRBD2. V shed 0 bases, J shed 6 bases, and the junction held 3 bases outside the gene matches. CDR3 length equals 16 residues. The germline V gene has CDR1 MDHEN and CDR2 SYDVKM.

This sequence joins TRBV5-1 and TRBJ2-3, with TRBD2 matching 12 bases. After removal of 5 bases from V and 4 bases from J, the junction contained 5 bases not matched to a gene. This CDR3 is built from 15 residues. Germline CDR1 reads SGHRS; CDR2 reads YFSETQ. CDR3 nucleotides: TGCGCCAGCAGACCGACTAGCGGGAGATCAGATACGCAGTATTTT. Encoded protein: CASRPTSGRSDTQYF.

The chain carries TRBV19 and TRBJ2-1; perhaps TRBD1 as D (7 bases). Looked up from germline, CDR1 is LNHDA and CDR2 is SQIVND (reference sequence). Trimming removed 9 bases at V and 4 bases at J, with 13 bases between. This CDR3 region has 13 residues. The CDR3 spells CASGGQLYNEQFF. The DNA of the CDR3 is TGTGCCAGCGGGGGACAGCTTTACAATGAGCAGTTCTTC.

Regarding this clone: At one end the junction does not follow the germline gene, possibly because of a read error. This rearrangement joins TRBV20-1 to TRBJ2-5, with D maybe TRBD2 (6 bases). There are 11 residues in the CDR3. CDR1 and CDR2 from the germline V gene are DFQATT and SNEGSKA (reference sequence). The CDR3 region has the DNA TGCAGTGCGAGAGCGGGAGAGACCCAGTACTTC. It is translated as CSARAGETQYF.

The chain uses TRBV3-1 (or the pseudogene TRBV3-2) and TRBJ2-5, with 9 nucleotides matching TRBD1. The junction had 6 bases not matched to a gene; V was cut back by 4 bases and J by 3 bases. The germline V gene encodes CDR1 LGHDT and CDR2 YNNKEL (reference sequence). This CDR3 region has 15 residues. CDR3 protein: CASSLLGQGKETQYF. The CDR3 DNA sequence: TGTGCCAGCAGCCTTCTCGGACAGGGGAAAGAGACCCAGTACTTC.

The rearrangement links TRBV5-1 to TRBJ2-1; D is possibly TRBD1 (7 bases). V dropped 7 bases and J dropped 0 bases, with 11 bases sitting between them. CDR1 and CDR2 from the germline V gene are SGHRS and YFSETQ. CDR3 length: 14 residues. CDR3 bases: TGCGCCAGCCGGGGGACAGACTCCTACAATGAGCAGTTCTTC. It specifies CASRGTDSYNEQFF.

The chain couples TRBV5-4 to TRBJ2-3; possible D gene TRBD1, 6 bases. CDR1 SGHNT and CDR2 YYREEE come from the germline V gene (reference sequence). The CDR3 has 15 residues. V was shortened by 2 bases and J by 2 bases, with 12 bases between the two germline ends. The CDR3 nucleotides read TGTGCCAGCAGCTTTAGGGGGAGATCCACAGATACGCAGTATTTT. It encodes CASSFRGRSTDTQYF.

This chain links TRBV6-5 with TRBJ1-5; 10 nucleotides match TRBD1. The germline V gene encodes CDR1 MNHEY and CDR2 SVGAGI. This CDR3 contains 14 residues. Trimming at V came to 6 bases and at J to 6 bases, leaving 5 bases not matched to a gene. The CDR3 DNA reads TGTGCCAGCAGCTCGACAGGGGGCTTTCAGCCCCAGCATTTT. This codes for CASSSTGGFQPQHF.

The chain recombines TRBV5-3 with TRBJ2-1; D unresolved. TRBV5-3 is labeled an ORF, and its function is uncertain. The V end lost 3 bases, the J end lost 1 base, and 20 bases lay between the germline ends. The CDR3 extends over 18 amino acids. In DNA, the CDR3 is TGTGCCAGAAGCTCCCGCTGGAGTCGGCCCGGGTCCTACAATGAGCAGTTCTTC. It yields the protein CARSSRWSRPGSYNEQFF.

The rearrangement links TRBV11-1 to TRBJ2-2; D gene ambiguous. Germline CDR1 reads SGHAT; CDR2 reads FQDESV (reference sequence). Trimming left V 3 bases short and J 8 bases short, with 10 bases between. The CDR3 length is 13 residues. The CDR3 DNA sequence: TGTGCCAGCAGCTTTGTCGGAGCGGGGGAGCTGTTTTTT. Translated, it gives CASSFVGAGELFF.

The CDR3 DNA is TGTGCCAGCAGCGGGGACAGCCGCCAGCAGTACTTC. Amino acids: CASSGDSRQQYF. The chain carries TRBV5-6 and TRBJ2-7, with 7 bases fitting TRBD1. The CDR3 contains 12 residues. V lost 4 bases and J lost 8; bases outside the gene matches: 6. Germline lookup yields CDR1 SGHDT and CDR2 YYEEEE. The full variable domain, with the rest looked up from reference TRBV5-6 and TRBJ2-7, is DAGVTQSPTHLIKTRGQQVTLRCSPKSGHDTVSWYQQALGQGPQFIFQYYEEEERQRGNFPDRFSGHQFPNYSSELNVNALLLGDSALYLCASSGDSRQQYFGPGTRLTVT.

This clone was picked up one time. This chain connects TRBV7-2 to TRBJ2-5, with 9 positions matching TRBD1. V was pared by 1 base and J by 2 bases, with 2 bases of the junction left unmatched. This CDR3 comprises 15 residues. Germline-derived CDR1 and CDR2 are SGHTA and FQGNSA. The CDR3 protein is CASSLGGTGQETQYF. The CDR3 bases are TGTGCCAGCAGCTTAGGTGGGACAGGGCAAGAGACCCAGTACTTC.

CDR3: CATSKTWTSGNNEQFF. Written as DNA, the CDR3 is TGTGCCACCAGCAAAACTTGGACTAGCGGGAATAATGAGCAGTTCTTC. The V and J genes are TRBV15 and TRBJ2-1; 12 bases are a match to TRBD2. This CDR3 has 16 residues. Germline assignment: CDR1 LNHNV and CDR2 YYDKDF (reference sequence). V was pared by 4 bases and J by 7 bases, with 8 bases of the junction left unmatched. Variable domain in full (rest from reference TRBV15 and TRBJ2-1): DAMVIQNPRYQVTQFGKPVTLSCSQTLNHNVMYWYQQKSSQAPKLLFHYYDKDFNNEADTPDNFQSRRPNTSFCFLDIRSPGLGDTAMYLCATSKTWTSGNNEQFFGPGTRLTVL.

The rearrangement joins TRBV14 to TRBJ2-5; D gene unclear. The germline CDR1 and CDR2 sequences are SGHDN and FVKESK. The CDR3 is made up of 16 amino acids. V was trimmed by 0 bases and J by 2 bases, leaving 13 bases between them. The CDR3 DNA reads as TGTGCCAGCAGCCAAGAGTCGAGCGCTACTCAAGAGACCCAGTACTTC. This encodes CASSQESSATQETQYF. The full variable domain, in which reference TRBV14 and TRBJ2-5 provide the parts outside the CDR3, is EAGVTQFPSHSVIEKGQTVTLRCDPISGHDNLYWYRRVMGKEIKFLLHFVKESKQDESGMPNNRFLAERTGGTYSTLKVQPAELEDSGVYFCASSQESSATQETQYFGPGTRLLVL.

V is TRBV19 and J is TRBJ1-2; TRBD1 aligns across 11 bases. This CDR3 is 16 amino acids long. V lost 4 bases and J lost 6; bases outside the gene matches: 10. The germline gives CDR1 LNHDA, CDR2 SQIVND (reference sequence). The CDR3 spells CASSTLGQGAIHGYTF. The CDR3, as DNA: TGTGCCAGTAGTACCCTAGGACAGGGGGCGATTCATGGCTACACCTTC.

This rearrangement joins TRBV28 to TRBJ1-5; 8 nucleotides match TRBD1. The CDR3 spans 17 residues. Germline V CDR1 and CDR2: MDHEN, SYDVKM. Germline trimming cut 5 bases from V and 0 bases from J; bases unmatched to any gene: 9. The CDR3 DNA follows: TGTGCCAGCAGTACCGGACAGGGAACTTATAGCAATCAGCCCCAGCATTTT. This codes for CASSTGQGTYSNQPQHF.

The sample holds one count of this clone. V and J are TRBV4-3 and TRBJ1-4; D unclear. Looked up from germline, CDR1 is LGHNA and CDR2 is YSLEER. The CDR3 totals 14 residues. V lost 6 bases and J 5 bases, leaving 13 bases between the germline ends. The CDR3 reads CASRRGLENEKLFF. The DNA for the CDR3 is TGCGCCAGCAGACGGGGATTGGAGAATGAAAAACTGTTTTTT.

The chain recombines TRBV23-1 with TRBJ1-2; the D gene is possibly TRBD1 (5 bases). TRBV23-1 is annotated as an ORF whose role is uncertain. The ends were cut back, 0 bases at V and 8 bases at J, with 10 bases in the middle. The CDR3 loop spans 13 amino acids. This chain's CDR3 is CASSQSEGFGYTF. Here the CDR3 DNA reads TGCGCCAGCAGTCAATCGGAGGGGTTCGGCTACACCTTC.

The J gene is TRBJ2-1, the V gene TRBV2, with D tentatively TRBD2 (6 bases). CDR3 length: 17 residues. The V end lost 6 bases, the J end lost 5 bases, and 23 bases lay between the germline ends. CDR1 and CDR2 (germline): SNHLY, FYNNEI. In DNA form, the CDR3 reads TGTGCCAGCAGCGATCCCAAAGACCTTAGCGGAAACAATGAGCAGTTCTTC. It yields the protein CASSDPKDLSGNNEQFF.

The chain combines TRBV10-3 with TRBJ2-7; tentative D call: TRBD2 (7 bases). Per the germline V gene, CDR1 is ENHRY and CDR2 is SYGVKD. This CDR3 region has 12 residues. Trimming removed 8 bases from V and 5 bases from J, with 13 bases in between. CDR3: CAIWGGGDEQYV. Written as DNA, the CDR3 is TGTGCCATCTGGGGAGGGGGGGACGAGCAGTACGTC.

The V call is TRBV3-1 (or the pseudogene TRBV3-2), the J call TRBJ1-5; 7 bases align to TRBD1. CDR1 is LGHDT and CDR2 is YNNKEL in the germline V gene (reference sequence). The length of the CDR3 is 16 residues. The ends lost 1 base at V and 2 bases at J; junction bases unmatched: 5. The CDR3, as DNA: TGTGCCAGCAGCCAAGCCAGAGACAGGGGCAATCAGCCCCAGCATTTT. Encoded protein: CASSQARDRGNQPQHF.

Turning to this clone: This specimen includes other DNA sequences encoding the same CDR3. This chain uses TRBV28 with TRBJ1-2; D gene ambiguous. The V gene's germline CDR1 is MDHEN and CDR2 SYDVKM. CDR3 length equals 11 residues. With 6 bases removed from V and 1 base from J, the gap between germline ends came to 3 bases. The chain's CDR3 is CASSINYGYTF. For the CDR3, the DNA is TGTGCCAGCAGCATTAACTATGGCTACACCTTC.

The V call is TRBV19, the J call TRBJ1-5; 7 bases agree with TRBD1. The V segment lost 5 bases and the J segment 6 bases; nucleotides outside the gene matches: 4. This CDR3 contains 13 residues. CDR1 LNHDA and CDR2 SQIVND come from the germline V gene (reference sequence). The CDR3: CASSAGGGQPQHF. DNA of the CDR3: TGTGCCAGTAGTGCAGGGGGAGGTCAGCCCCAGCATTTT.

The chain uses TRBV7-2 and TRBJ2-7, with 10 nucleotides matching TRBD2. The CDR3 is 14 amino acids. Trimming removed 1 base from V and 5 bases from J; junction bases left unmatched: 2. The germline gives CDR1 SGHTA, CDR2 FQGNSA. This CDR3 is CASSLVAGGHEQYF. Here the CDR3 DNA reads TGTGCCAGCAGCTTAGTAGCGGGAGGCCACGAGCAGTACTTC.

The rearrangement joins TRBV7-9 to TRBJ1-3; possible D gene TRBD1, 6 bases. Trimming removed 5 bases at V and 0 bases at J, with 11 bases between. The germline CDR1 and CDR2 sequences are SEHNR and FQNEAQ (reference sequence). The CDR3 has 15 residues. Written as DNA, the CDR3 is TGTGCCAGCAGCCCCGGGACACTCTCTGGAAACACCATATATTTT. Its translation: CASSPGTLSGNTIYF.